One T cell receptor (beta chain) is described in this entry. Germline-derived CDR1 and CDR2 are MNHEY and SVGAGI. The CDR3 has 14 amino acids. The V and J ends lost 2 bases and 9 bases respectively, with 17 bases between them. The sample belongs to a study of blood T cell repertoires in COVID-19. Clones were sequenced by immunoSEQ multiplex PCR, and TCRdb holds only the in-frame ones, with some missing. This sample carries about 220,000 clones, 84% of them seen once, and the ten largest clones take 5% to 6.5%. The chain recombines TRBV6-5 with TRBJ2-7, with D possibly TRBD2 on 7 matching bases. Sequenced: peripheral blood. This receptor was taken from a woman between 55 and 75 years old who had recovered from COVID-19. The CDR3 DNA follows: TGTGCCAGCAGTTACCGGGGGGCCCAAGGTTTGCAGTACTTC. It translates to CASSYRGAQGLQYF.